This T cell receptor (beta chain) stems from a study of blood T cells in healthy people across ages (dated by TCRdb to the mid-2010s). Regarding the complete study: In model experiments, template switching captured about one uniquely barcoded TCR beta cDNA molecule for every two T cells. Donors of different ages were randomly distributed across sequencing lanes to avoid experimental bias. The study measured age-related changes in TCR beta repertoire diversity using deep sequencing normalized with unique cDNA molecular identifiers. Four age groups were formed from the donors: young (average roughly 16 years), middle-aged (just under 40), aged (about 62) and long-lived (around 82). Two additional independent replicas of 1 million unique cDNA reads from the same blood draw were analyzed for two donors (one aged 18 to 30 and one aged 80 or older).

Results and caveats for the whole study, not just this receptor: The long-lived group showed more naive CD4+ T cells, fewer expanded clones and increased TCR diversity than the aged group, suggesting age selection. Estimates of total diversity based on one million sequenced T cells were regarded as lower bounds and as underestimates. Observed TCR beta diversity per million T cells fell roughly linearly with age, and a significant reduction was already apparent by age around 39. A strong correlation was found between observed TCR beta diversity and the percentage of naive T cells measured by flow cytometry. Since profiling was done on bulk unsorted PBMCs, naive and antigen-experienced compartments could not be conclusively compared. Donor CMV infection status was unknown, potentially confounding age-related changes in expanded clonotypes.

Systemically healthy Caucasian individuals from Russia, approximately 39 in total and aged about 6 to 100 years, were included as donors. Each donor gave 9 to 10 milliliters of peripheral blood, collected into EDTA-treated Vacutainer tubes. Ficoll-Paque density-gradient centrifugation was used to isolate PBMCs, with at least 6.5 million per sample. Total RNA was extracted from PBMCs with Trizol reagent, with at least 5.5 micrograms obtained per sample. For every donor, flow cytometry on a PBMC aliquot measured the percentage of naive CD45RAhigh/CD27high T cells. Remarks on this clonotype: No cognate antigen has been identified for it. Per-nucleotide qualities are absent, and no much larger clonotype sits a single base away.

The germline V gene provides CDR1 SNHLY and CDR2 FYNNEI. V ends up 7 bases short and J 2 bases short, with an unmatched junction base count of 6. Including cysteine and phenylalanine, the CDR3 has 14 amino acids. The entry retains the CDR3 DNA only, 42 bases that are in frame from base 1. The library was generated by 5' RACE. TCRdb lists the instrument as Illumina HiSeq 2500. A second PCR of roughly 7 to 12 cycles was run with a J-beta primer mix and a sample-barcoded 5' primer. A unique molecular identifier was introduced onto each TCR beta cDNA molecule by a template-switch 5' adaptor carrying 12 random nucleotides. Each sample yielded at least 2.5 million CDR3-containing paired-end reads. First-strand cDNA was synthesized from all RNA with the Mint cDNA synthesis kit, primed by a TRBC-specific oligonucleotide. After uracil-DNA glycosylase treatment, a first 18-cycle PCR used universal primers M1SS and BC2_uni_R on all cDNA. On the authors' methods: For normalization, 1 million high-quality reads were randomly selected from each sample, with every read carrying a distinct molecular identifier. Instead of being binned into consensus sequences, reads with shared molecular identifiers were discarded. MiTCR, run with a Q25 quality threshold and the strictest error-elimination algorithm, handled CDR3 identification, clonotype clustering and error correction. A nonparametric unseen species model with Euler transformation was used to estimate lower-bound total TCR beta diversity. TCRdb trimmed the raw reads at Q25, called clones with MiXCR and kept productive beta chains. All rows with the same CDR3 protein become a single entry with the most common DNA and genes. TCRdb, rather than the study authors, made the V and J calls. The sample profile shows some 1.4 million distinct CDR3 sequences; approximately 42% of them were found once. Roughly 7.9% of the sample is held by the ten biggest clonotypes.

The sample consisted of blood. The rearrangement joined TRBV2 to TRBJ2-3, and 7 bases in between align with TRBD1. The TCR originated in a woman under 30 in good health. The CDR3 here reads CASTRDRNTDTQYF. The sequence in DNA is TGTGCCAGCACCCGGGACAGAAACACAGATACGCAGTATTTT.